These T cell receptor beta chains were read from a single sample in a study of cytomegalovirus exposure and HLA in healthy donors. The data were produced by immunoSEQ multiplex PCR, yet TCRdb's version contains in-frame clones alone and is incomplete. The sample gives about 92,000 clones, 75% to 85% of which show up once; around 2% is in the top ten. The sample was PBMCs. These receptors all stem from a young man in good health and CMV-seronegative. CDR3s include the opening cysteine and the closing phenylalanine or tryptophan. Fields, in order: clone size, J gene, V gene, CDR3 length, D gene, CDR3 protein, CDR3 DNA. The D gene is left open where the match is weak. Part of the rows lack a size; the others show once, few, many or a class for expanded clones.

NA | TRBJ1-1 | TRBV7-6 | 12 | TRBD1 | CASSSGGTEAFF | TGTGCCAGCAGCTCAGGGGGGACTGAAGCTTTCTTT
once | TRBJ1-1 | TRBV27 | 15 | TRBD1 | CASSPETGEFGEAFF | TGTGCCAGCAGTCCCGAGACAGGGGAATTTGGTGAAGCTTTCTTT
NA | TRBJ1-6 | TRBV7-7 | 13 | NA | CASSLTGNSPLHF | TGTGCCAGCAGCTTAACGGGGAATTCACCCCTCCACTTT
NA | TRBJ2-5 | TRBV6-1 | 13 | TRBD1 | CASSRTGEETQYF | TGTGCCAGCAGTAGGACAGGAGAAGAGACCCAGTACTTC
NA | TRBJ1-2 | TRBV7-9 | 18 | TRBD1 | CASSLSGQGGPPRYGYTF | TGTGCCAGCAGCTTATCGGGACAGGGAGGCCCCCCCCGATATGGCTACACCTTC
NA | TRBJ2-7 | TRBV5-6 | 14 | TRBD1 | CASSLGQGSYEQYF | TGTGCCAGCAGCTTAGGACAGGGCTCCTACGAGCAGTACTTC
NA | TRBJ1-4 | TRBV27 | 17 | NA | CASSPRRSRPTNEKLFF | TGTGCCAGCAGTCCAAGACGGAGCCGCCCAACTAATGAAAAACTGTTTTTT
NA | TRBJ1-4 | TRBV5-4 | 16 | TRBD1 | CASSSGQGDAGGKLFF | TGTGCCAGCAGCTCTGGACAGGGAGACGCCGGGGGAAAACTGTTTTTT
once | TRBJ2-4 | TRBV28 | 12 | TRBD1 | CASSFLDRDQYF | TGTGCCAGCAGTTTCCTGGACAGGGACCAGTACTTC
NA | TRBJ1-1 | TRBV9 | 16 | TRBD1 | CASSPRQGVGNTEAFF | TGTGCCAGCAGCCCTAGACAGGGGGTGGGGAACACTGAAGCTTTCTTT
NA | TRBJ2-2 | TRBV10-1 | 19 | TRBD2 | CASSATLGTSGANTGELFF | TGCGCCAGCAGTGCGACCCTCGGGACTAGCGGGGCGAACACCGGGGAGCTGTTTTTT
NA | TRBJ1-3 | TRBV9 | 15 | TRBD1 | CASSVVRGRRDTIYF | TGTGCCAGCAGCGTAGTCAGGGGGCGAAGGGACACCATATATTTT
NA | TRBJ1-1 | TRBV7-2 | 15 | TRBD1 | CASSPIGQGLTEAFF | TGTGCCAGCAGCCCTATCGGACAGGGTCTCACTGAAGCTTTCTTT
NA | TRBJ2-7 | TRBV18 | 13 | NA | CASSPGSSYEQYF | TGTGCCAGCTCACCGGGGAGTTCCTACGAGCAGTACTTC
NA | TRBJ1-1 | TRBV25-1 | 15 | NA | CASSPTSGADTEAFF | TGTGCCAGCAGCCCCACTTCGGGTGCGGACACTGAAGCTTTCTTT
NA | TRBJ2-5 | TRBV7-2 | 13 | NA | CASSLLYPETQYF | TGTGCCAGCAGCTTATTGTATCCGGAGACCCAGTACTTC
NA | TRBJ2-3 | TRBV6-5 | 14 | NA | CASSYGLGGDTQYF | TGTGCCAGCAGTTACGGTTTGGGGGGAGATACGCAGTATTTT
NA | TRBJ2-3 | TRBV4-1 | 18 | TRBD2 | CASSQDGSRGGLTDTQYF | TGCGCCAGCAGCCAAGACGGTTCGCGGGGGGGCCTCACAGATACGCAGTATTTT
NA | TRBJ1-1 | TRBV7-8 | 15 | NA | CASSLEEARNTEAFF | TGTGCCAGCAGCTTAGAGGAGGCGCGGAACACTGAAGCTTTCTTT
NA | TRBJ1-5 | TRBV7-8 | 13 | NA | CASSGGGSSAQHF | TGTGCCAGCAGCGGTGGGGGCTCTTCGGCCCAGCATTTT
NA | TRBJ1-1 | TRBV5-8 | 13 | NA | CARSLRSGTEAFF | TGTGCCCGCAGCTTGCGATCGGGAACTGAAGCTTTCTTT
NA | TRBJ1-1 | TRBV7-9 | 13 | NA | CASTSDRNTEAFF | TGTGCCAGCACCTCGGACAGAAACACTGAAGCTTTCTTT